Following are 5 T cell receptor beta chains from one sample sequenced in a study of blood T cell repertoires in COVID-19. This table comes from immunoSEQ multiplex PCR, and its TCRdb copy is limited to in-frame clones, with some not included. The sample contains around 180,000 clones, roughly 91% of which appear only once. Sequenced material: peripheral blood. The receptors come from a human donor in a cohort sampled during active COVID-19.

The table lists this clone with a few counts. The chain joins TRBV2 to TRBJ1-5; the D is unclear. The V and J ends lost 2 bases and 7 bases respectively, with 6 bases between them. Per germline, CDR1 SNHLY and CDR2 FYNNEI. This CDR3 is 12 amino acids long. The CDR3 coding sequence is TGTGCCAGCAGTGAAATGCGACAGCCCCAGCATTTT. Its protein product is CASSEMRQPQHF. The full variable domain, in which reference TRBV2 and TRBJ1-5 provide the parts outside the CDR3, is EPEVTQTPSHQVTQMGQEVILRCVPISNHLYFYWYRQILGQKVEFLVSFYNNEISEKSEIFDDQFSVERPDGSNFTLKIRSTKLEDSAMYFCASSEMRQPQHFGDGTRLSIL.

The V gene is TRBV9, the J gene TRBJ1-1; 8 nucleotides line up with TRBD1. V trimming: 3 bases; J trimming: 1 base; junction bases outside the gene matches: 5. Germline CDR1 SGDLS, CDR2 YYNGEE. The CDR3 extends over 15 amino acids. CDR3 amino acids: CASSAQGAWNTEAFF. The CDR3 DNA follows: TGTGCCAGCAGCGCGCAGGGGGCTTGGAACACTGAAGCTTTCTTT.

In DNA, the CDR3 is TGTGCCAGTAGCTACAGGGGTGACTATGGCTACACCTTC. Translation: CASSYRGDYGYTF. The rearrangement links TRBV19 to TRBJ1-2; 7 nucleotides align to TRBD1. The CDR3 runs 13 residues. The V gene end was trimmed by 6 bases and the J gene end by 3 bases; junction bases not matched to a gene: 4. CDR1 is LNHDA, CDR2 SQIVND, per germline (reference sequence).

The CDR3 reads CASSPGRGEQYF. CDR3 bases: TGTGCCAGCAGCCCCGGGCGGGGCGAGCAGTACTTC. This chain uses TRBV3-1 (or the pseudogene TRBV3-2) with TRBJ2-7, with a possible D match to TRBD2 (6 bases). This CDR3 comprises 12 residues. Germline CDR1 LGHDT, CDR2 YNNKEL (reference sequence). Trimming left V 4 bases short and J 6 bases short, with 10 bases between.

This chain joins TRBV7-6 and TRBJ2-5; 9 bases line up with TRBD2. Germline V gene lookup returns CDR1 SGHVS and CDR2 FNYEAQ. Trimming removed 1 base from V and 5 bases from J; junction bases left unmatched: 8. This CDR3 is built from 16 residues. CDR3 in DNA: TGTGCCAGCAGCTTAGTTGGCGGGGGGGCCCTGGAGACCCAGTACTTC. Amino acids: CASSLVGGGALETQYF.